The 15 T cell receptor beta chains below come from one sample, sequenced in a study of cytomegalovirus exposure and HLA in healthy donors. TCRdb keeps only in-frame clones here, not all; method: immunoSEQ multiplex PCR. The top ten clones hold less than 3.5% of a sample with roughly 73,000 clones, around 96% of them seen once. Sequenced material: PBMCs. These receptors were obtained from a man aged 18 to 29 in good health and CMV-seronegative.

The DNA of the CDR3 is TGTGCCAGCAGCTTGGGACAGGGGGTAGCAGATACGCAGTATTTT. It encodes CASSLGQGVADTQYF. The chain combines TRBV5-4 with TRBJ2-3; 9 bases agree with TRBD1. Germline assignment: CDR1 SGHNT and CDR2 YYREEE (reference sequence). The V and J ends lost 0 bases and 4 bases, in that order; junction bases with no gene match: 3. CDR3 length: 15 amino acids.

V is TRBV6-5 and J is TRBJ1-2; 8 bases are shared with TRBD1. Germline-derived CDR1 and CDR2 are MNHEY and SVGAGI. V lost 6 bases and J lost 3; bases outside the gene matches: 6. The CDR3 consists of 14 residues. The CDR3 spells CASRRTGQDYGYTF. In nucleotides, the CDR3 is TGTGCCAGCAGGCGGACAGGGCAGGACTATGGCTACACCTTC.

This sequence joins TRBV2 and TRBJ2-2; perhaps TRBD1 as D (6 bases). This CDR3 region has 14 residues. Germline V lookup: CDR1 SNHLY, CDR2 FYNNEI. Trimming removed 7 bases from V and 4 bases from J, with 13 bases in between. CDR3 DNA sequence: TGTGCCAGCACTCATTCACAGGGCACCGGGGAGCTGTTTTTT. This sequence encodes CASTHSQGTGELFF.

The chain links TRBV28 to TRBJ1-5; 9 bases line up with TRBD1. The CDR3 runs 16 residues. The junction had 8 bases not matched to a gene; V was cut back by 3 bases and J by 5 bases. Germline lookup yields CDR1 MDHEN and CDR2 SYDVKM. The CDR3 sequence: CASSLRGTGSHQPQHF. The CDR3 region has the DNA TGTGCCAGCAGTTTGCGGGGGACAGGGTCCCATCAGCCCCAGCATTTT.

This clone was detected once. The chain links TRBV19 to TRBJ2-1; 14 bases match TRBD2. CDR3 length: 14 residues. The germline gives CDR1 LNHDA, CDR2 SQIVND (reference sequence). Trimming cost V 6 bases and J 8 bases; bases outside gene matches: 3. The DNA for the CDR3 is TGTGCCAGTAGCGGGACTAGCGGGGGATATGAGCAGTTCTTC. Translating it yields CASSGTSGGYEQFF.

The gene calls are TRBV5-1 and TRBJ2-2, with TRBD1 as a possible D gene (5 bases). There are 15 residues in the CDR3. Germline lookup yields CDR1 SGHRS and CDR2 YFSETQ. Trimming took off 4 bases at V and 0 bases at J, with 10 bases between the two ends. The CDR3 nucleotides read TGCGCCAGCAGCGTACACAGGACGAACACCGGGGAGCTGTTTTTT. Translated: CASSVHRTNTGELFF.

The V call is TRBV4-3, the J call TRBJ2-7, with 7 bases fitting TRBD1. The junction had 10 bases not matched to a gene; V was cut back by 6 bases and J by 5 bases. The CDR3 is 14 amino acids. CDR1 is LGHNA and CDR2 is YSLEER in the germline V gene. The CDR3 bases are TGCGCCAGCAGGGATCCGACAGGGATGCACGAGCAGTACTTC. Amino acid sequence: CASRDPTGMHEQYF.

DNA for the CDR3: TGTGCCAGCAGTGACCCGCGAGAGACCCAGTACTTC. It codes for CASSDPRETQYF. J is TRBJ2-5 and V is TRBV6-4, with D unresolved. V lost 2 bases and J 4 bases, leaving 5 bases between the germline ends. CDR1 is MRHNA, CDR2 SNTAGT, per germline. This CDR3 spans 12 amino acids.

Within the sample, this clone is medium-sized. Distinct nucleotide sequences in the sample also encode this CDR3. The chain employs TRBV18 and TRBJ1-1; D possibly corresponds to TRBD1 (6 bases). V was cut by 3 bases and J by 4 bases, with 9 bases left in between. Germline V gene lookup returns CDR1 KGHSH and CDR2 LQKENI. CDR3 length: 13 residues. In DNA form, the CDR3 reads TGTGCCAGCTCACCCCAAGGGGGCACTGAAGCTTTCTTT. Its translation is CASSPQGGTEAFF.

This chain joins TRBV29-1 and TRBJ1-1, with TRBD1 as a possible D gene (5 bases). The germline V gene encodes CDR1 SQVTM and CDR2 ANQGSEA. This CDR3 comprises 14 residues. Deletions cut 1 base from V and 1 base from J, with 10 bases between. This CDR3 is CSVEGQWKNTEAFF. The DNA for the CDR3 is TGCAGCGTTGAAGGACAGTGGAAGAACACTGAAGCTTTCTTT.

The rearrangement joins TRBV5-1 to TRBJ2-3; TRBD2 might be the D (7 bases). CDR3 length: 15 amino acids. CDR1 SGHRS and CDR2 YFSETQ come from the germline V gene. V was pared by 6 bases and J by 2 bases, with 16 bases between. The CDR3 DNA is TGCGCCAGCATGCGAGGGGGGGGAATCACAGATACGCAGTATTTT. Protein: CASMRGGGITDTQYF.

The J gene is TRBJ2-1, the V gene TRBV9, with a tentative D call TRBD2 (6 bases). The germline CDR1 and CDR2 sequences are SGDLS and YYNGEE. The CDR3 sequence is 17 residues long. Trimming took 1 base from V and 10 from J, leaving 24 bases between them. The CDR3 spells CASSVIHSGTHLGEQFF. CDR3 coding DNA: TGTGCCAGCAGCGTAATACATTCGGGGACTCACCTGGGGGAGCAGTTCTTC.

This clone appeared a few times. In the same sample, other DNA sequences code for this CDR3. The chain joins TRBV18 to TRBJ1-1, with TRBD1 identical over 7 bases. The V gene end was trimmed by 5 bases and the J gene end by 3 bases; junction bases not matched to a gene: 0. The CDR3 has 12 amino acids. The germline CDR1 and CDR2 sequences are KGHSH and LQKENI. CDR3 nucleotide sequence: TGTGCCAGCTCAGACAGGGACACTGAAGCTTTCTTT. This codes for CASSDRDTEAFF.

This rearrangement joins TRBV6-5 to TRBJ1-1, with no clear D. CDR1 is MNHEY and CDR2 is SVGAGI in the germline V gene. The ends were cut back, 0 bases at V and 2 bases at J, with 13 bases in the middle. The CDR3 length is 16 residues. DNA of the CDR3: TGTGCCAGCAGTTACTCGACTTACGGCTCTAACACTGAAGCTTTCTTT. Its protein product is CASSYSTYGSNTEAFF.

This clone showed up just once. The chain recombines TRBV2 with TRBJ1-1; tentative D call: TRBD1 (6 bases). Germline V lookup: CDR1 SNHLY, CDR2 FYNNEI. The CDR3 length is 14 residues. The V and J ends lost 6 bases and 0 bases respectively, with 11 bases between them. Written as DNA, the CDR3 is TGTGCCAGCAGCGAGACAGGAGTGAACACTGAAGCTTTCTTT. The encoded protein is CASSETGVNTEAFF.